Listed below are T cell receptor beta chains from one sample, sequenced in a study of blood T cells in healthy people across ages. TCRdb re-called the 5' RACE reads through MiXCR, storing one row per CDR3 protein. In the table there are some 550,000 distinct CDR3 sequences, around 48% of which are singletons. Sequencing was done on a sample of blood. The receptor set was obtained from a man older than 75 in good health. Each CDR3 is given with its conserved first and last residue. The order of the fields is CDR3 length, J gene, clone size, V gene, D gene, CDR3 protein, CDR3 DNA. D genes are given only for firm matches. Clone size, where shown, is once, few, many, or a class for clones that have expanded.

>14|TRBJ2-1|NA|TRBV6-1|NA
CASSVGRAHNEQFF
TGTGCCAGCAGTGTCGGCAGGGCTCACAATGAGCAGTTCTTC
>13|TRBJ1-4|NA|TRBV4-1|NA
CASSRAEEEKLFF
TGCGCCAGCAGCCGGGCAGAGGAGGAAAAACTGTTTTTT
>13|TRBJ1-2|NA|TRBV7-2|NA
CASSVAVTYGYTF
TGTGCCAGCAGCGTAGCCGTTACCTATGGCTACACCTTC
>16|TRBJ2-1|few|TRBV7-2|TRBD2
CASSTTGLAGYNEQFF
TGTGCCAGCAGCACGACCGGACTAGCGGGCTACAATGAGCAGTTCTTC
>11|TRBJ2-5|NA|TRBV28|NA
CASLGVETQYF
TGTGCCAGCTTAGGTGTAGAGACCCAGTACTTC
>14|TRBJ1-2|NA|TRBV5-5|TRBD1
CAGSRGQGQYGYTF
TGTGCCGGCAGCAGAGGACAGGGACAGTATGGCTACACCTTC
>18|TRBJ2-7|NA|TRBV7-2|TRBD2
CASSLGASGRTTSYEQYF
TGTGCCAGCAGCTTAGGGGCTAGCGGGAGGACAACTTCCTACGAGCAGTACTTC
>17|TRBJ2-7|NA|TRBV20-1|TRBD2
CSAGGYATSGMSYEQYF
TGCAGTGCTGGAGGTTATGCGACTAGCGGGATGTCCTACGAGCAGTACTTC
>15|TRBJ2-5|few|TRBV6-2/TRBV6-3|NA
CASSYDQSYQETQYF
TGTGCCAGCAGTTATGACCAGAGTTACCAAGAGACCCAGTACTTC
>14|TRBJ1-4|NA|TRBV27|TRBD1
CASSFRDRREKLFF
TGTGCCAGCAGTTTCAGGGACAGGCGAGAAAAACTGTTTTTT
>14|TRBJ2-7|NA|TRBV5-1|NA
CASRGLQDSYEQYF
TGCGCCAGCAGGGGACTGCAAGACTCCTACGAGCAGTACTTC
>11|TRBJ2-7|many|TRBV6-6|NA
CASSYSDEQYF
TGTGCCAGCAGTTACTCAGACGAGCAGTACTTC
>18|TRBJ2-4|once|TRBV10-3|TRBD2
CAISAGLAGGPSYNGQYF
TGTGCCATCAGTGCGGGACTAGCGGGAGGGCCGTCCTACAATGGGCAGTACTTC
>12|TRBJ1-1|NA|TRBV20-1|NA
CSVLLQGTEAFF
TGCAGCGTCCTTTTACAAGGGACTGAAGCTTTCTTT
>19|TRBJ2-6|NA|TRBV9|NA
CASSHPLGRTSSGANVLTF
TGTGCCAGCAGCCACCCTTTGGGCAGGACCAGCTCTGGGGCCAACGTCCTGACTTTC